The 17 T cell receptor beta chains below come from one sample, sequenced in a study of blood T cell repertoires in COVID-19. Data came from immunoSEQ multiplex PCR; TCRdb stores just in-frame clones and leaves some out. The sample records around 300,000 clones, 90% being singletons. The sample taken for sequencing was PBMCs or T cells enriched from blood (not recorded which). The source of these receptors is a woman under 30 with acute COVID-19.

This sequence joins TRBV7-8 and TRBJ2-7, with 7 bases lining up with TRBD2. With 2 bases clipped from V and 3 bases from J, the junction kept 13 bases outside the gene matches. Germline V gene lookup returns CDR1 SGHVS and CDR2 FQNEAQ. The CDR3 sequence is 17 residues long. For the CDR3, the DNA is TGTGCCAGCAGCTTAAACATACCGGGACTAACCCTCTACGAGCAGTACTTC. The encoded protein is CASSLNIPGLTLYEQYF.

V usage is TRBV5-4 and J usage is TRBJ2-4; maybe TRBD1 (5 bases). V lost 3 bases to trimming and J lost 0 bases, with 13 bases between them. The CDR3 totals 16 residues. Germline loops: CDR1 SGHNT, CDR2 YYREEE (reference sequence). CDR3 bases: TGTGCCAGCAGCTCTGGGGCTGGGGTAGCCAAAAACATTCAGTACTTC. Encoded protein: CASSSGAGVAKNIQYF.

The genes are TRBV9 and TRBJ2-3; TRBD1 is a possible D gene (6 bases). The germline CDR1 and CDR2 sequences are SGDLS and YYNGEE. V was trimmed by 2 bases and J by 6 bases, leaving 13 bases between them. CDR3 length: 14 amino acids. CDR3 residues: CASSVGPGADTQYF. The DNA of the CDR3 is TGTGCCAGCAGCGTTGGCCCAGGGGCTGATACGCAGTATTTT.

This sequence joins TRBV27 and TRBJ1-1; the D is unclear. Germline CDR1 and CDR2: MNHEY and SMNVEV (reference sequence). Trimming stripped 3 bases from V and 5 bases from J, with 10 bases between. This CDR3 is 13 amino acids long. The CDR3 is CASSLRAPTEAFF. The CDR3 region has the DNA TGTGCCAGCAGTTTGAGGGCCCCAACTGAAGCTTTCTTT.

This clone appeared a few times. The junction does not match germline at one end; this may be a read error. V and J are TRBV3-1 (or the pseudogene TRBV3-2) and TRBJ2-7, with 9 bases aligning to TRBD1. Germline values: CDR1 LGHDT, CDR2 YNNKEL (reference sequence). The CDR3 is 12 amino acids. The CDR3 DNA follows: TGTGCCAGCAGCCGGGGAGGACAGGGGATGGTCTTC. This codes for CASSRGGQGMVF.

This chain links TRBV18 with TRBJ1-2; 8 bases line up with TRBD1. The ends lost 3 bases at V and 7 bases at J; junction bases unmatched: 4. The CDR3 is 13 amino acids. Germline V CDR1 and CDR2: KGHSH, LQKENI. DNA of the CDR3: TGTGCCAGCTCACCCGGCGACAGGGGTGGCTACACCTTC. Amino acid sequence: CASSPGDRGGYTF.

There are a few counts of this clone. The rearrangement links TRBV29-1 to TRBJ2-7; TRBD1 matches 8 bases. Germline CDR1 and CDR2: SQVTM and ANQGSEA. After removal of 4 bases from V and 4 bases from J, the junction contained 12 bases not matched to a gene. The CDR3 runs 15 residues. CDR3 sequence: CSVVNQGARAYEQYF. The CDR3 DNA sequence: TGCAGCGTTGTTAACCAGGGGGCCCGCGCGTACGAGCAGTACTTC.

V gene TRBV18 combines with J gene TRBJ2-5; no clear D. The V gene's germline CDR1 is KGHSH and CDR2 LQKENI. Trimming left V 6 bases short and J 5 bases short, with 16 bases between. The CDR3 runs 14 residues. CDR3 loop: CASSRNKNLETQYF. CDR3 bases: TGTGCCAGCTCGCGAAATAAGAACCTGGAGACCCAGTACTTC.

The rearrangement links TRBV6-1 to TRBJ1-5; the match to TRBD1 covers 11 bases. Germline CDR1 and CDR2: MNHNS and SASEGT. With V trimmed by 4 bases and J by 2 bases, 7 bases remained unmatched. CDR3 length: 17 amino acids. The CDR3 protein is CASSGGQGAFGNQPQHF. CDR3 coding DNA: TGTGCCAGCAGTGGAGGACAGGGGGCGTTTGGCAATCAGCCCCAGCATTTT.

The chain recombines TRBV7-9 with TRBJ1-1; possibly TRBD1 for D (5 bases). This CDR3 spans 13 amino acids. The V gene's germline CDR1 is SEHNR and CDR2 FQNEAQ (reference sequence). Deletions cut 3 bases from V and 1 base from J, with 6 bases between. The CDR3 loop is CASSLTENTEAFF. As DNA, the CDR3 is TGTGCCAGCAGCTTGACAGAGAACACTGAAGCTTTCTTT.

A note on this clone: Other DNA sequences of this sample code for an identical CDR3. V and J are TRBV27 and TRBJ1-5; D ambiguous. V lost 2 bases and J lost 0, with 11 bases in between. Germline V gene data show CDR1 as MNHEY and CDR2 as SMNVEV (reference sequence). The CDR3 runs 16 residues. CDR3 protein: CASSLRGGDSNQPQHF. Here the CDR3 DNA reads TGTGCCAGCAGTTTACGGGGAGGCGATAGCAATCAGCCCCAGCATTTT.

CDR3 DNA: TGTGCCAGCCGAGGGACATCGAACACTGAAGCTTTCTTT. It is translated as CASRGTSNTEAFF. V usage is TRBV3-1 (or the pseudogene TRBV3-2) and J usage is TRBJ1-1; D is possibly TRBD1 (6 bases). This CDR3 has 13 residues. V lost 8 bases and J 1 base, leaving 11 bases between the germline ends. In germline, CDR1 is LGHDT, CDR2 YNNKEL (reference sequence).

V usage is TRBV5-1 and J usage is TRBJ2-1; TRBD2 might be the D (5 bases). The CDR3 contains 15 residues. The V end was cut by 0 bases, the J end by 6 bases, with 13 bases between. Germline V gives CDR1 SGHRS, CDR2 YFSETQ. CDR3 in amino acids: CASSLVTSGGNEQFF. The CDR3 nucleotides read TGCGCCAGCAGCTTGGTAACTAGTGGTGGCAATGAGCAGTTCTTC.

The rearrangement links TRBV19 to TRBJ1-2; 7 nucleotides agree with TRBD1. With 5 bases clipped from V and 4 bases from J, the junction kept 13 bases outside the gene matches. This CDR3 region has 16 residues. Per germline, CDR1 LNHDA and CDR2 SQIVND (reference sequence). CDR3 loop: CASSLDGTESLYGYTF. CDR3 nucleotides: TGTGCCAGTAGTTTGGACGGGACAGAGAGTCTCTATGGCTACACCTTC.

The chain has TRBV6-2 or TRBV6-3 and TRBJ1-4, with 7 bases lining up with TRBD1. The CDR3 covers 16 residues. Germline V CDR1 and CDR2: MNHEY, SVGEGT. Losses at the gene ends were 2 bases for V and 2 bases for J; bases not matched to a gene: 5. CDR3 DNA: TGTGCCAGCAGTTACGGAAGGGGGCCTACTAATGAAAAACTGTTTTTT. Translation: CASSYGRGPTNEKLFF.

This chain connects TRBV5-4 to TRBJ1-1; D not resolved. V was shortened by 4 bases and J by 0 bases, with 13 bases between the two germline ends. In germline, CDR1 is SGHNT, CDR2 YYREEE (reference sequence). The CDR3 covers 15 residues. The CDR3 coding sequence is TGTGCCAGCAGCGCCCAGACAAGGCTGAACACTGAAGCTTTCTTT. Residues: CASSAQTRLNTEAFF.

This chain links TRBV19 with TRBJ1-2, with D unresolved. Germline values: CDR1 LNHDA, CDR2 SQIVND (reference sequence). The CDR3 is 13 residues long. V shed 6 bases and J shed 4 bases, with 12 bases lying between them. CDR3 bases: TGTGCCAGTAGGGAGGGAGGTACCTATGGCTACACCTTC. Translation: CASREGGTYGYTF.